What follows describes a single T cell receptor (beta chain). What it binds is unknown. TCRdb used MiXCR to reprocess the 5' RACE reads, holding one entry per CDR3 protein. The repertoire consists of about 180,000 distinct CDR3 sequences, with 9.5% to 10% occurring once and the leading ten covering approximately 16%. This record belongs to a study of CD8 T cells in ankylosing spondylitis. Study-wide points: Clones that were linked to disease were CD8+ and were relatively rare in peripheral blood.

Germline V gives CDR1 LGHNA, CDR2 YSLEER. This CDR3 has 15 amino acids. Trimming removed 1 base from V and 3 bases from J, with 12 bases in between. The rearrangement joins TRBV4-3 to TRBJ2-5; D gene ambiguous. The sequence came from a female donor with ankylosing spondylitis or in good health (not recorded which). What was sequenced was blood, either unsorted or a sorted T cell fraction (not recorded which). CDR3 coding DNA: TGCGCCAGCAGCCAAGGGGGTGCAGAAGAAGAGACCCAGTACTTC. This encodes CASSQGGAEEETQYF.